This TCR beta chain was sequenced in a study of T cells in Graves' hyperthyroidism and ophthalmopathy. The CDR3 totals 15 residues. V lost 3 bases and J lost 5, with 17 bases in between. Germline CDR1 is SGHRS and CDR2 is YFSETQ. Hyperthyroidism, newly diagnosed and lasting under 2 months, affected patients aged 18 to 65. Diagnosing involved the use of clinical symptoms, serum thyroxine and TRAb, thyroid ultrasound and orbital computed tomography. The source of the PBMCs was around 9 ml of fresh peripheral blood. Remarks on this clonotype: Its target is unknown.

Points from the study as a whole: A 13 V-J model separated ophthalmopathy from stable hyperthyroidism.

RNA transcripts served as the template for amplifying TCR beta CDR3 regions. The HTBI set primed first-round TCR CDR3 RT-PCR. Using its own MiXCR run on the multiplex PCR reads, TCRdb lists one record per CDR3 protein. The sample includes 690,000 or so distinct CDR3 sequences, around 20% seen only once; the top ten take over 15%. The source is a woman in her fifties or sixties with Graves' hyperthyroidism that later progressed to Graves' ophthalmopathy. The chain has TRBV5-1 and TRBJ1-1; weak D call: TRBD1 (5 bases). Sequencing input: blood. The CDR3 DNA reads TGCGCCAGCAGCTGGGGGACTGGGGGGAAGACTGAAGCTTTCTTT. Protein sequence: CASSWGTGGKTEAFF.